These 25 T cell receptor beta chains came from one sample sequenced in a study of CD8 T cells in ankylosing spondylitis. TCRdb passed the 5' RACE reads through MiXCR, listing each CDR3 protein once. The data hold approximately 100,000 distinct CDR3 sequences, with roughly 8.3% observed a single time. The sequencing sample was made of blood, either unsorted or a sorted T cell fraction (not recorded which). These receptors all come from a male donor with ankylosing spondylitis or in good health (not recorded which).

This clonotype appeared many times. For the CDR3, the DNA is TGTGCCAGCAGTGGTACGCACAGGGGACCCTACAATGAGCAGTTCTTC. Amino acid sequence: CASSGTHRGPYNEQFF. The V gene is TRBV6-1, the J gene TRBJ2-1; 7 bases fit TRBD1. The trim removed 4 bases at V and 2 bases at J, leaving 8 bases unmatched. The CDR3 extends over 16 amino acids. Germline loops: CDR1 MNHNS, CDR2 SASEGT.

This clonotype was seen many times. The chain joins TRBV5-1 to TRBJ2-3; no clear D. The CDR3 sequence is 15 residues long. CDR1 and CDR2 (germline): SGHRS, YFSETQ. V dropped 0 bases and J dropped 6 bases, with 14 bases sitting between them. The CDR3 DNA follows: TGCGCCAGCAGCTTGGATCTGGGAACCGGGGATACGCAGTATTTT. The encoded protein is CASSLDLGTGDTQYF.

In its sample, this clonotype was seen many times. This rearrangement joins TRBV12-3 or TRBV12-4 to TRBJ2-3; maybe TRBD2 (6 bases). Trimming left V 3 bases short and J 6 bases short, with 10 bases between. This CDR3 contains 13 residues. CDR3 in DNA: TGTGCCAGCAGTTTCACGGGAGCGGATACGCAGTATTTT. It encodes CASSFTGADTQYF.

This clonotype was observed a few times. J is TRBJ2-1 and V is TRBV2; no firm D call. The CDR3 contains 14 residues. Germline CDR1 and CDR2: SNHLY and FYNNEI. The V end lost 5 bases, the J end lost 7 bases, and 15 bases lay between the germline ends. In DNA form, the CDR3 reads TGTGCCAGCAGTCCTACTACACTTGGGAATGAGCAGTTCTTC. This gives the protein CASSPTTLGNEQFF.

The table lists this clonotype with many counts. CDR3 in DNA: TGTGCCAGCAGCCAGGGGTCCTACGAGCAGTACTTC. Protein: CASSQGSYEQYF. The rearrangement uses TRBV4-2 and TRBJ2-7; the D is unclear. V was shortened by 3 bases and J by 1 base, with 4 bases between the two germline ends. Germline lookup yields CDR1 LGHNA and CDR2 YNFKEQ. The CDR3 covers 12 residues.

The rearrangement joins TRBV7-8 to TRBJ2-1, with 8 bases aligning to TRBD1. The CDR3 runs 15 residues. Trimming took 5 bases from V and 5 from J; bases not matched to a gene: 8. Per the germline V gene, CDR1 is SGHVS and CDR2 is FQNEAQ. CDR3 bases: TGTGCCAGCAGCCAAGACAGGGGCCCCCACAATGAGCAGTTCTTC. Amino acids: CASSQDRGPHNEQFF.

This clonotype appeared many times. The V gene is TRBV4-2, the J gene TRBJ1-5; D is undetermined. CDR3 size: 14 residues. Germline V gene sequence: CDR1 LGHNA, CDR2 YNFKEQ. V was trimmed by 4 bases and J by 6 bases, leaving 13 bases between them. This CDR3 reads CASSPGPGRQPQHF. The CDR3 DNA reads TGTGCCAGCAGCCCGGGCCCCGGGCGTCAGCCCCAGCATTTT.

This clonotype was counted many times. The gene calls are TRBV12-3 or TRBV12-4 and TRBJ2-5; maybe TRBD1 (6 bases). The CDR3 is made up of 13 amino acids. Trimming pared 5 bases from V and 3 bases from J, leaving 10 bases between. The CDR3 region is CASSDRQEETQYF. In nucleotides, the CDR3 is TGTGCCAGCAGTGACAGGCAAGAAGAGACCCAGTACTTC.

Comments on this clonotype: A much larger clone sits a single nucleotide away, making a read error possible. V gene TRBV7-2 combines with J gene TRBJ1-2, with D uncertain. There are 14 residues in the CDR3. The ends were cut back, 2 bases at V and 4 bases at J, with 11 bases in the middle. Germline lookup yields CDR1 SGHTA and CDR2 FQGNSA. CDR3 region: CASSLQSGAYGYTF. DNA of the CDR3: TGTGCCAGCAGCTTACAATCAGGAGCCTATGGCTACACCTTC.

The chain joins TRBV30 to TRBJ2-7; D possibly corresponds to TRBD2 (6 bases). The V gene's germline CDR1 is GTSNPN and CDR2 SVGIG (reference sequence). Trimming shortened V by 2 bases and J by 4 bases, and 12 bases separated the two germline ends. The CDR3 spans 13 residues. As DNA, the CDR3 is TGTGCCTGGAGTAGGACTACTCTATACGAGCAGTACTTC. Its protein is CAWSRTTLYEQYF.

This clonotype was counted ten times or more. The chain employs TRBV18 and TRBJ2-7, with TRBD1 identical over 9 bases. The CDR3 is 16 amino acids. V trimming: 4 bases; J trimming: 3 bases; junction bases outside the gene matches: 10. Germline CDR1 is KGHSH and CDR2 is LQKENI. The DNA of the CDR3 is TGTGCCAGCTCACATCCCGGACAGGGGCGAATCTACGAGCAGTACTTC. Protein sequence: CASSHPGQGRIYEQYF.

This clonotype has ten or more counts. The chain couples TRBV20-1 to TRBJ2-7; maybe TRBD2 (6 bases). V lost 1 base to trimming and J lost 0 bases, with 13 bases between them. Germline V CDR1 and CDR2: DFQATT, SNEGSKA (reference sequence). The CDR3 extends over 15 amino acids. Here the CDR3 DNA reads TGCAGTGCTAGAGCCTTAGCGGTAAGCTCCTACGAGCAGTACTTC. Translation gives CSARALAVSSYEQYF.

This clonotype was observed many times. V is TRBV5-1 and J is TRBJ1-4; D remains ambiguous. The CDR3 is made up of 15 amino acids. Germline CDR1 SGHRS, CDR2 YFSETQ. Trimming removed 2 bases from V and 2 bases from J, with 10 bases in between. The CDR3 coding sequence is TGCGCCAGCAGCTTAGTGACGGCTACTAATGAAAAACTGTTTTTT. Its translation: CASSLVTATNEKLFF.

This clonotype came up once. At one of its ends the junction is not consistent with the germline gene, which may arise from a read error. The gene calls are TRBV4-2 and TRBJ2-4, with D possibly being TRBD2 (6 bases). Germline CDR1 reads LGHNA; CDR2 reads YNFKEQ. CDR3 length: 17 residues. The CDR3 here is CVSNQDARGSSGQIQYF. The CDR3 coding sequence is TGTGTCAGCAACCAAGATGCTCGGGGAAGTAGCGGCCAAATTCAGTACTTC.

This clonotype has at least ten counts. The chain employs TRBV20-1 and TRBJ2-5, with 10 nucleotides matching TRBD2. From germline, CDR1 is DFQATT and CDR2 SNEGSKA (reference sequence). J lost 2 bases, V lost 3 bases, and 6 bases had no gene match. The CDR3 covers 15 residues. The CDR3 nucleotides read TGCAGTGCTAGTCCCTCTAGCGGGAGTCAAGAGACCCAGTACTTC. It translates to CSASPSSGSQETQYF.

The V call is TRBV5-1, the J call TRBJ2-7; TRBD1 agrees at 7 bases. Trimming removed 4 bases from V and 2 bases from J; junction bases left unmatched: 6. CDR1 SGHRS and CDR2 YFSETQ come from the germline V gene. CDR3 length equals 14 residues. DNA for the CDR3: TGCGCCAGCAGCCGGACAGGATCCCCCTACGAGCAGTACTTC. It specifies CASSRTGSPYEQYF.

This clonotype has a count of ten or more. V usage is TRBV20-1 and J usage is TRBJ2-1, with 11 bases fitting TRBD2. The CDR3 runs to 17 residues. The V and J ends lost 5 bases and 1 base, in that order; junction bases with no gene match: 10. Germline CDR1 is DFQATT and CDR2 is SNEGSKA (reference sequence). CDR3 region: CSALGTSGGWSYNEQFF. The CDR3 DNA reads as TGCAGTGCTCTTGGGACTAGCGGAGGTTGGTCCTACAATGAGCAGTTCTTC.

The sample holds many counts of this clonotype. The V call is TRBV5-1, the J call TRBJ2-2, with D unresolved. V was clipped by 6 bases and J by 0 bases, with 9 bases between them. Germline V CDR1 and CDR2: SGHRS, YFSETQ. CDR3 length: 14 residues. The CDR3 coding sequence is TGCGCCAGCACCGACTCGTCGAACACCGGGGAGCTGTTTTTT. Its protein product is CASTDSSNTGELFF.

The sample holds many counts of this clonotype. The chain couples TRBV25-1 to TRBJ1-1; 9 bases are a match to TRBD1. With 5 bases clipped from V and 3 bases from J, the junction kept 4 bases outside the gene matches. The CDR3 spans 14 residues. Per the germline V gene, CDR1 is MGHDK and CDR2 is SYGVNS. CDR3 sequence (DNA): TGTGCCAGCAGTACAGGGGGCTGGTACACTGAAGCTTTCTTT. Protein: CASSTGGWYTEAFF.

This clonotype was detected ten times or more. The V and J genes are TRBV12-3 or TRBV12-4 and TRBJ2-2, with 9 bases identical to TRBD2. CDR3 length equals 16 residues. V dropped 4 bases and J dropped 4; count of bases not matched to a gene: 7. CDR3 residues: CASSSRNSGSTGELFF. As DNA, the CDR3 is TGTGCCAGCAGTTCACGGAATAGCGGGAGCACCGGGGAGCTGTTTTTT.

This clonotype was seen at least ten times. The chain is built from TRBV24-1 and TRBJ2-2; D not resolved. The germline V gene has CDR1 KGHDR and CDR2 SFDVKD. The CDR3 totals 10 residues. The CDR3 sequence is CAGDTGELFF. CDR3 nucleotides: TGTGCTGGCGACACCGGGGAGCTGTTTTTT.

This clonotype was detected many times. In nucleotides, the CDR3 is TGCAGTGCTACCAGACAGGGTATGGTCTACGAGCAGTACTTC. This translates into CSATRQGMVYEQYF. The genes are TRBV20-1 and TRBJ2-7, with 7 positions matching TRBD1. The germline V gene encodes CDR1 DFQATT and CDR2 SNEGSKA (reference sequence). The ends lost 4 bases at V and 3 bases at J; junction bases unmatched: 9. The length of the CDR3 is 14 residues.

The V call is TRBV6-2 or TRBV6-3, the J call TRBJ1-2, with D perhaps matching TRBD1 (6 bases). The CDR3 has 14 amino acids. The germline V and J ends were trimmed by 6 bases and 2 bases, with 13 bases remaining between them. Germline V CDR1 and CDR2: MNHEY, SVGEGT. The CDR3 region is CASRPPGHNYGYTF. CDR3 nucleotides: TGTGCCAGCAGACCCCCGGGACACAACTATGGCTACACCTTC.

This clonotype was seen ten or more times. Germline and junction disagree at one end, which may indicate a read error. The CDR3 nucleotides are TGTGCTAGCAGCTTAGTTGGTCTGCAAGAGACCCAGTACTTC. Translated, it gives CASSLVGLQETQYF. The chain couples TRBV7-7 to TRBJ2-5; unclear D gene. This CDR3 has 14 amino acids. From germline, CDR1 is SSHAT and CDR2 FNYEAQ (reference sequence).

This clonotype appeared a few times. V gene TRBV18 combines with J gene TRBJ1-4; 8 bases line up with TRBD1. The CDR3 is 14 residues long. J lost 8 bases, V lost 3 bases, and 5 bases had no gene match. Germline V gene lookup returns CDR1 KGHSH and CDR2 LQKENI. CDR3 coding DNA: TGTGCCAGCTCACCCGGGACAGGTCCGGAAAAACTGTTTTTT. This translates into CASSPGTGPEKLFF.